This is a list of T cell receptor beta chains from one sample in a study of shared clonotypes between healthy human individuals. Clones were read by immunoSEQ multiplex PCR, and TCRdb kept only the in-frame ones, dropping some. Among roughly 2.2 million clones listed, over 90% were seen once. The sample taken for sequencing was naive CD4+ T cells from PBMCs. Source of these receptors: a man aged 18-30 years in good health. Some clones in this sample may be carry-over from other donors' samples. Both conserved end residues are part of each CDR3. The D gene is left open where the match is weak. Not all rows give a size; the values are once, few, many and, for expanded clones, a class.

D	J	V	size	DNA	CDR3
TRBD2	TRBJ2-1	TRBV5-1	.	TGCGCCAGCAGCTTGCTGCCCCTAGCGGGATACGTTGAGCAGTTCTTC	CASSLLPLAGYVEQFF
.	TRBJ1-2	TRBV6-5	once	TGTGCCACACAGGGTACGGGGTATGGCTACACCTTC	CATQGTGYGYTF
TRBD1	TRBJ1-2	TRBV19	.	TGTGCCAGTAGTACGACAGGGGGCTATGGCTACACCTTC	CASSTTGGYGYTF
.	TRBJ1-5	TRBV28	.	TGTGCCAGCATCAATTCAGGGCCCGGTGGCAATCAGCCCCAGCATTTT	CASINSGPGGNQPQHF
TRBD1	TRBJ2-4	TRBV7-9	.	TGTGCCAGCAGCTCGGACAGGGATCTTAACATTCAGTACTTC	CASSSDRDLNIQYF
.	TRBJ2-3	TRBV7-2	.	TGTGCCAGCAGCGACGGGACATTTAGCACAGATACGCAGTATTTT	CASSDGTFSTDTQYF
TRBD2	TRBJ2-7	TRBV25-1	.	TGTGCCAGCAAATCAACTAGCGGCCTTGTGTACGAGCAGTACTTC	CASKSTSGLVYEQYF
.	TRBJ2-5	TRBV7-6	.	TGTGCCAGCAGCTTAGAGTGGATGGAGACCCAGTACTTC	CASSLEWMETQYF
.	TRBJ2-7	TRBV15	.	TGTGCCACCAGCAGAGATCGTGCGGGGGCAAGGAACGAGCAGTACTTC	CATSRDRAGARNEQYF
.	TRBJ1-5	TRBV19	few	TGTGCCAGTAGTATACACGGGGTAGATAGCAATCAGCCCCAGCATTTT	CASSIHGVDSNQPQHF
TRBD1	TRBJ2-7	TRBV19	.	TGTGCCAGTAGTATTCGGTCGGGACAGGGAAACGACGAGCAGTACTTC	CASSIRSGQGNDEQYF
TRBD2	TRBJ2-7	TRBV7-9	.	TGTGCCAGCAGCTCGACTAGCGGGAGGCCCTACGAGCAGTACTTC	CASSSTSGRPYEQYF
.	TRBJ2-2	TRBV30	.	TGTGCCTGGAGTGTACCGGGGGTTTCATTTCCCGGGGAGCTGTTTTTT	CAWSVPGVSFPGELFF
.	TRBJ2-2	TRBV11-2	.	TGTGCCAGCAACCCGTCCGTCGGGACATTCGGGGAGCTGTTTTTT	CASNPSVGTFGELFF
.	TRBJ1-4	TRBV5-1	once	TGCGCCAGCAGCTTGGGGATGGGTGAAAAACTGTTTTTT	CASSLGMGEKLFF
.	TRBJ2-2	TRBV5-1	.	TGCGCCAGCAGCTTGGACCAACCCCGGGAGCTGTTTTTT	CASSLDQPRELFF